The 30 T cell receptor beta chains below were found in one sample sequenced in a study of blood T cell repertoires in COVID-19. Assay used: immunoSEQ multiplex PCR; TCRdb lists only in-frame clones, some missing. The data contain over 350,000 clones, about nine tenths of them seen just once; the ten biggest clones take up 1.4%. Sequencing was done on a sample of peripheral blood. The source of these receptors is a woman aged 25 to 39 with active or convalescent COVID-19.

The chain is built from TRBV19 and TRBJ2-3, with 10 bases that match TRBD2. After removal of 5 bases from V and 6 bases from J, the junction contained 14 bases not matched to a gene. Germline assignment: CDR1 LNHDA and CDR2 SQIVND (reference sequence). The CDR3 spans 17 residues. CDR3 loop: CASSPHRTSGRPDTQYF. The CDR3 bases are TGTGCCAGTAGTCCTCACAGGACTAGCGGTAGACCGGATACGCAGTATTTT.

The chain employs TRBV3-1 (or the pseudogene TRBV3-2) and TRBJ1-4; 7 nucleotides line up with TRBD1. The CDR3 consists of 15 residues. CDR1 and CDR2 (germline): LGHDT, YNNKEL (reference sequence). Trimming cost V 4 bases and J 5 bases; bases outside gene matches: 7. DNA for the CDR3: TGTGCCAGCAGCCTTACGACAGGGCGAAATGAAAAACTGTTTTTT. It is translated as CASSLTTGRNEKLFF.

V usage is TRBV10-1 and J usage is TRBJ2-1; 11 nucleotides agree with TRBD2. Germline assignment: CDR1 WNHNN and CDR2 SYGVQD (reference sequence). The CDR3 covers 15 residues. V shed 3 bases and J 8 bases; nucleotides not matched to a gene: 6. DNA of the CDR3: TGCGCCAGCAGTGAAGCTAGCGGGGGGACATATGAGCAGTTCTTC. Protein: CASSEASGGTYEQFF.

V and J are TRBV3-1 (or the pseudogene TRBV3-2) and TRBJ2-1; 10 positions match TRBD2. Losses at the gene ends were 6 bases for V and 2 bases for J; bases not matched to a gene: 10. The V gene's germline CDR1 is LGHDT and CDR2 YNNKEL (reference sequence). The CDR3 is made up of 17 amino acids. This CDR3 is CASSHQRTSGPYNEQFF. The CDR3 bases are TGTGCCAGCAGTCATCAAAGGACTAGCGGCCCCTACAATGAGCAGTTCTTC.

The rearrangement uses TRBV28 and TRBJ2-5; the match to TRBD2 covers 7 bases. This CDR3 is 14 amino acids long. Germline assignment: CDR1 MDHEN and CDR2 SYDVKM. Trimming at V came to 6 bases and at J to 2 bases, leaving 6 bases not matched to a gene. The CDR3 bases are TGTGCCAGCAGCCCTAGCGGTCGTCAAGAGACCCAGTACTTC. It codes for CASSPSGRQETQYF.

The chain recombines TRBV11-2 with TRBJ2-7, with 7 bases fitting TRBD1. The ends lost 6 bases at V and 1 base at J; junction bases unmatched: 6. From germline, CDR1 is SGHAT and CDR2 FQNNGV. This CDR3 comprises 14 residues. This CDR3 is CASSPGTASYEQYF. The CDR3 coding sequence is TGTGCCAGCAGTCCCGGGACAGCTTCCTACGAGCAGTACTTC.

The gene calls are TRBV6-5 and TRBJ1-1, with D possibly matching TRBD1 (6 bases). This CDR3 contains 13 residues. Germline loops: CDR1 MNHEY, CDR2 SVGAGI. Trimming left V 5 bases short and J 5 bases short, with 12 bases between. CDR3 amino acids: CASSTGSGTEAFF. For the CDR3, the DNA is TGTGCCAGCAGTACAGGGTCTGGGACTGAAGCTTTCTTT.

This chain joins TRBV20-1 and TRBJ1-4; maybe TRBD1 (5 bases). CDR3 length: 11 residues. The germline V gene has CDR1 DFQATT and CDR2 SNEGSKA (reference sequence). Trimming took off 5 bases at V and 8 bases at J, with 9 bases between the two ends. This CDR3 is CSAWGGEKLFF. CDR3 DNA sequence: TGCAGTGCTTGGGGGGGGGAAAAACTGTTTTTT.

V and J are TRBV11-2 and TRBJ1-5; D is possibly TRBD1 (6 bases). CDR3 length equals 14 residues. The V end lost 4 bases, the J end lost 3 bases, and 10 bases lay between the germline ends. Germline V gene data show CDR1 as SGHAT and CDR2 as FQNNGV. CDR3 sequence (DNA): TGTGCCAGCAGCTCCGGACAGTTCAATCAGCCCCAGCATTTT. Residues: CASSSGQFNQPQHF.

V usage is TRBV19 and J usage is TRBJ1-2; maybe TRBD1 (5 bases). Germline V gene data show CDR1 as LNHDA and CDR2 as SQIVND (reference sequence). The V and J ends lost 3 bases and 8 bases respectively, with 22 bases between them. The CDR3 consists of 16 residues. The DNA for the CDR3 is TGTGCCAGTAGTATCACGATTAGCCGGGGGGATGCGGGCTACACCTTC. Residues: CASSITISRGDAGYTF.

The chain links TRBV14 to TRBJ1-3, with D possibly matching TRBD1 (6 bases). The V end was cut by 3 bases, the J end by 7 bases, with 16 bases between. There are 15 residues in the CDR3. From germline, CDR1 is SGHDN and CDR2 FVKESK. CDR3 sequence reads: CASSQVPGHRNTIYF. CDR3 coding DNA: TGTGCCAGCAGCCAGGTTCCGGGACACAGGAACACCATATATTTT.

The chain employs TRBV9 and TRBJ2-1, with D tentatively TRBD2 (6 bases). The CDR3 runs 15 residues. Germline loops: CDR1 SGDLS, CDR2 YYNGEE. Trimming stripped 4 bases from V and 7 bases from J, with 18 bases between. CDR3 bases: TGTGCCAGCAGCCCCCGGACCTCTGGAGGGAATGAGCAGTTCTTC. Encoded protein: CASSPRTSGGNEQFF.

The chain is built from TRBV11-2 and TRBJ2-3; 8 bases align to TRBD2. The length of the CDR3 is 15 residues. The J segment lost 0 bases and the V segment lost 5 bases, leaving 4 bases of the junction unmatched. CDR1 SGHAT and CDR2 FQNNGV come from the germline V gene. This chain's CDR3 is CASSPTGGSTDTQYF. The CDR3 bases are TGTGCCAGCAGCCCGACGGGAGGGAGCACAGATACGCAGTATTTT.

This clone was seen a handful of times. This rearrangement joins TRBV7-9 to TRBJ2-6, with 7 nucleotides matching TRBD1. The germline V gene has CDR1 SEHNR and CDR2 FQNEAQ (reference sequence). J lost 3 bases, V lost 5 bases, and 10 bases had no gene match. The CDR3 contains 17 residues. The DNA for the CDR3 is TGTGCCAGCAGCCCTGCGACAGGGAATCATGGGGCCAACGTCCTGACTTTC. This sequence encodes CASSPATGNHGANVLTF.

The rearrangement joins TRBV30 to TRBJ1-5; the match to TRBD1 covers 10 bases. V shed 1 base and J 5 bases; nucleotides not matched to a gene: 2. Germline V gene data show CDR1 as GTSNPN and CDR2 as SVGIG (reference sequence). This CDR3 has 14 amino acids. DNA of the CDR3: TGTGCCTGGAGTGCCGGGACAGGGGATCAGCCCCAGCATTTT. Amino acids: CAWSAGTGDQPQHF.

Only one count was recorded for this clone. This rearrangement joins TRBV19 to TRBJ2-4; tentatively, D is TRBD1 (5 bases). V was shortened by 6 bases and J by 1 base, with 10 bases between the two germline ends. The CDR3 loop spans 14 amino acids. Per the germline V gene, CDR1 is LNHDA and CDR2 is SQIVND (reference sequence). CDR3 in DNA: TGTGCCAGTAGAACCAGGGTGGCCAAAAACATTCAGTACTTC. This translates into CASRTRVAKNIQYF.

This clone was observed a few times. The chain links TRBV6-6 to TRBJ2-1, with TRBD2 matching 15 bases. The CDR3 loop spans 15 amino acids. CDR1 is MNHNY and CDR2 is SVGAGI in the germline V gene (reference sequence). V shed 6 bases, J shed 7 bases, and the junction held 4 bases outside the gene matches. CDR3 nucleotide sequence: TGTGCCAGCAGCCTCGGGACTAGCGGGGGGAATGAGCAGTTCTTC. Translated: CASSLGTSGGNEQFF.

The chain recombines TRBV3-1 (or the pseudogene TRBV3-2) with TRBJ2-5, with 7 bases that match TRBD2. The CDR3 is 20 residues long. The V segment lost 0 bases and the J segment 4 bases; nucleotides outside the gene matches: 20. Germline values: CDR1 LGHDT, CDR2 YNNKEL (reference sequence). The CDR3, as DNA: TGTGCCAGCAGCCAAGATAGTGGCGGGGGACCGCCGGGTATGGGAGAGACCCAGTACTTC. Its protein product is CASSQDSGGGPPGMGETQYF.

The chain combines TRBV5-1 with TRBJ1-3; 12 bases fit TRBD1. J was trimmed by 2 bases and V by 4 bases; bases with no gene match: 7. The germline V gene has CDR1 SGHRS and CDR2 YFSETQ. The CDR3 sequence is 17 residues long. DNA of the CDR3: TGCGCCAGCAGCCCGGGACAGGGGGCCAGCCCTGGAAACACCATATATTTT. This gives the protein CASSPGQGASPGNTIYF.

The chain links TRBV27 to TRBJ2-2, with TRBD1 matching 11 bases. V lost 3 bases and J lost 7; bases outside the gene matches: 4. The germline V gene encodes CDR1 MNHEY and CDR2 SMNVEV (reference sequence). CDR3 length: 15 residues. CDR3 loop: CASSFGTGGFGELFF. The CDR3 DNA sequence: TGTGCCAGCAGTTTCGGGACAGGGGGGTTCGGGGAGCTGTTTTTT.

This clone was counted a few times. V gene TRBV15 combines with J gene TRBJ2-1; possible D gene TRBD2, 6 bases. Looked up from germline, CDR1 is LNHNV and CDR2 is YYDKDF (reference sequence). The CDR3 loop spans 15 amino acids. Trimming left V 5 bases short and J 10 bases short, with 21 bases between. DNA of the CDR3: TGTGCCACCAGCGGAAGATCTGACGGGGGAGACGAGCAGTTCTTC. Translated, it gives CATSGRSDGGDEQFF.

This clone showed up just once. The gene calls are TRBV4-2 and TRBJ2-3, with TRBD2 identical over 15 bases. The CDR3 extends over 16 amino acids. V lost 8 bases, J lost 5 bases, and 8 bases stayed unmatched. Germline V lookup: CDR1 LGHNA, CDR2 YNFKEQ. The CDR3 reads CASRAPGLAGGDTQYF. CDR3 nucleotide sequence: TGTGCCAGCCGGGCCCCGGGACTAGCGGGGGGAGATACGCAGTATTTT.

The genes are TRBV30 and TRBJ1-4; D perhaps matches TRBD1 (6 bases). V was pared by 2 bases and J by 10 bases, with 23 bases between. Germline CDR1 is GTSNPN and CDR2 is SVGIG (reference sequence). The CDR3 is 16 amino acids. In DNA form, the CDR3 reads TGTGCCTGGAGTTACGAGACAGGCGGCCCTCGGGGAAAACTGTTTTTT. It yields the protein CAWSYETGGPRGKLFF. Full variable domain (outside the CDR3, taken from reference TRBV30 and TRBJ1-4): SQTIHQWPATLVQPVGSPLSLECTVEGTSNPNLYWYRQAAGRGLQLLFYSVGIGQISSEVPQNLSASRPQDRQFILSSKKLLLSDSGFYLCAWSYETGGPRGKLFFGSGTQLSVL.

This rearrangement joins TRBV5-1 to TRBJ2-7; D might be TRBD2 (5 bases). Germline V gene lookup returns CDR1 SGHRS and CDR2 YFSETQ. There are 17 residues in the CDR3. V dropped 2 bases and J dropped 1 base, with 19 bases sitting between them. The CDR3 spells CASSFDTRTGSSYEQYF. The CDR3 bases are TGCGCCAGCAGCTTCGATACTAGAACGGGATCGTCCTACGAGCAGTACTTC.

A single count supports this clone. Within the sample, other DNA sequences also encode this same CDR3. The chain uses TRBV12-3 or TRBV12-4 and TRBJ2-7; possible D gene TRBD2, 5 bases. V was trimmed by 3 bases and J by 3 bases, leaving 9 bases between them. The CDR3 loop spans 13 amino acids. CDR3 in amino acids: CASSFSRGYEQYF. As DNA, the CDR3 is TGTGCCAGCAGTTTCTCCCGGGGCTACGAGCAGTACTTC.

This clone was recorded once. This chain connects TRBV27 to TRBJ2-3; 11 bases are shared with TRBD2. The CDR3 loop spans 16 amino acids. Germline V lookup: CDR1 MNHEY, CDR2 SMNVEV (reference sequence). V gave up 5 bases and J gave up 0 bases; unmatched junction bases: 4. CDR3 residues: CASSGLAGGSTDTQYF. CDR3 bases: TGTGCCAGCAGTGGGTTAGCGGGAGGGAGCACAGATACGCAGTATTTT.

This sequence joins TRBV7-6 and TRBJ1-1; 7 positions agree with TRBD1. The germline V gene has CDR1 SGHVS and CDR2 FNYEAQ. This CDR3 is 15 amino acids long. V was pared by 5 bases and J by 4 bases, with 10 bases of the junction left unmatched. In DNA form, the CDR3 reads TGTGCCAGCAGCAGAAGCACAGGGGTGGGCACTGAAGCTTTCTTT. The encoded protein is CASSRSTGVGTEAFF.

The chain links TRBV11-2 to TRBJ2-5, with 9 bases fitting TRBD2. Germline V gene sequence: CDR1 SGHAT, CDR2 FQNNGV. V trimming: 3 bases; J trimming: 4 bases; junction bases outside the gene matches: 9. The CDR3 consists of 16 residues. The CDR3 DNA follows: TGTGCCAGCAGCTTTTTCGCGGGGGGGCTAGGAGAGACCCAGTACTTC. Its translation is CASSFFAGGLGETQYF.

This CDR3 reads CASSEATGGATNEQFF. In DNA form, the CDR3 reads TGTGCCAGCAGTGAAGCTACAGGGGGCGCGACGAATGAGCAGTTCTTC. This chain joins TRBV6-1 and TRBJ2-1; TRBD1 aligns across 9 bases. CDR3 length equals 16 residues. The ends lost 0 bases at V and 7 bases at J; junction bases unmatched: 7. The germline CDR1 and CDR2 sequences are MNHNS and SASEGT.

CDR3 loop: CASTLGGAGMNTEAFF. The CDR3 DNA sequence: TGTGCCAGCACTCTCGGCGGGGCAGGCATGAACACTGAAGCTTTCTTT. The rearrangement uses TRBV2 and TRBJ1-1; D is perhaps TRBD1 (5 bases). Germline assignment: CDR1 SNHLY and CDR2 FYNNEI. The CDR3 runs to 16 residues. Trimming removed 7 bases from V and 0 bases from J, with 18 bases in between.